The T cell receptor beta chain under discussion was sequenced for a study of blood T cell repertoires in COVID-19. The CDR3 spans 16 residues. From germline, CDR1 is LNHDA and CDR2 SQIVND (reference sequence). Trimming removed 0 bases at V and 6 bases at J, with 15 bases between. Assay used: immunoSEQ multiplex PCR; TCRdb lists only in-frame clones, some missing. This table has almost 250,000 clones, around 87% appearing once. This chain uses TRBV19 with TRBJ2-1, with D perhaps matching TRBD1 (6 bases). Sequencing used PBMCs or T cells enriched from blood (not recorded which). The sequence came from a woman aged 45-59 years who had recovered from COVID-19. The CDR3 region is CASSIEKARTANEQFF. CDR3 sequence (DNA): TGTGCCAGTAGTATAGAAAAAGCCCGGACAGCCAATGAGCAGTTCTTC.